This T cell receptor (beta chain) was found in a study of identical twins. Template switching created a universal primer site, and the cDNA included unique molecular identifiers. TCRdb used MiXCR to reprocess the 5' RACE reads, holding one entry per CDR3 protein. Among approximately 700,000 distinct CDR3 sequences listed, about 18% were seen once. This CDR3 contains 12 residues. Germline CDR1 and CDR2: DFQATT and SNEGSKA (reference sequence). V trimming: 7 bases; J trimming: 3 bases; junction bases outside the gene matches: 3. These data also featured in a second study, about T cells expressing NK-cell markers. From that paper: TCR beta repertoires came from sorted CD3+CD56+NKG2C+, CD3+CD56+NKG2C- and CD3+CD56-NKG2C+ T cells. Most of the eight sequenced donors were HCMV-seropositive; one was seronegative.

Material: PBMCs. This clonotype was obtained from a woman younger than 35 in good health. The rearrangement links TRBV20-1 to TRBJ2-3; 8 bases align to TRBD1. The CDR3 is CSVRTGTDTQYF. DNA of the CDR3: TGCAGTGTCCGGACAGGGACAGATACGCAGTATTTT.